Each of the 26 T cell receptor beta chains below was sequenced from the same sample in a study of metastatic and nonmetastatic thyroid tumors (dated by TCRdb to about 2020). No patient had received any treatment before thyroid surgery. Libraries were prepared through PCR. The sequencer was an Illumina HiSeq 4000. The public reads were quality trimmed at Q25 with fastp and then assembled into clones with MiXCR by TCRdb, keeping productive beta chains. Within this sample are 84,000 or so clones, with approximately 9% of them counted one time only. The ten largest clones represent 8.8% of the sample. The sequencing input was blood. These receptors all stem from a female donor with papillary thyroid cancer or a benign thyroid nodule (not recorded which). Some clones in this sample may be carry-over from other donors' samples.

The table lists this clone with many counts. The CDR3 DNA is TGTGCCAGCAGCTGGGCAGACCAAGCCTACGAGCAGTACTTC. Translated: CASSWADQAYEQYF. V gene TRBV7-9 combines with J gene TRBJ2-7; D unresolved. V lost 4 bases and J lost 2, with 12 bases in between. The CDR3 covers 14 residues. Germline CDR1 reads SEHNR; CDR2 reads FQNEAQ (reference sequence).

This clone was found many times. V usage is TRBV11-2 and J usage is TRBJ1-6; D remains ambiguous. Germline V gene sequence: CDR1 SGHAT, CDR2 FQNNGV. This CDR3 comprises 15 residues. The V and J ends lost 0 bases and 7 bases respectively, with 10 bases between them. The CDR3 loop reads CASSLDPAQNSPLHF. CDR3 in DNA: TGTGCCAGCAGCTTAGATCCGGCTCAGAATTCACCCCTCCACTTT.

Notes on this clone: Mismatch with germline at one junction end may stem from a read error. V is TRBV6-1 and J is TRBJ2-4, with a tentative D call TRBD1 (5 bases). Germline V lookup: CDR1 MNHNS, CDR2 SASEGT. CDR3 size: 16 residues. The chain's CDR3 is CAGRAERLGAKNIQYF. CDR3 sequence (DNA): TGTGCCGGCAGGGCGGAAAGGTTGGGCGCCAAAAACATTCAGTACTTC.

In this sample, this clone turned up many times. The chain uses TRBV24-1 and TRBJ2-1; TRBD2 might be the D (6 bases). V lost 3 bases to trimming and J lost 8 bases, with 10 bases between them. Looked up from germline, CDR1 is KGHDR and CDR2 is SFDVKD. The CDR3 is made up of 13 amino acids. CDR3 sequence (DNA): TGTGCCACCAGTGATGGGGACTGGGATGAGCAGTTCTTC. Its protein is CATSDGDWDEQFF.

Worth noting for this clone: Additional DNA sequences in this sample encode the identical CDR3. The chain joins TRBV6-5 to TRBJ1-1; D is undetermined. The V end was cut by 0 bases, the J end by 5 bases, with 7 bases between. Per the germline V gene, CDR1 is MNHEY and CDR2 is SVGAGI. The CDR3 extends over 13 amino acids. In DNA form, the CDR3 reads TGTGCCAGCAGTTACTCGCGGGGAACTGAAGCTTTCTTT. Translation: CASSYSRGTEAFF.

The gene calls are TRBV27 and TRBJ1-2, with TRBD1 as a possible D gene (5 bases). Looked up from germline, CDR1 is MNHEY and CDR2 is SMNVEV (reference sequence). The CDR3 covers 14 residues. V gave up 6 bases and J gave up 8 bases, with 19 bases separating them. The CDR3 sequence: CASRSTGGRGGYTF. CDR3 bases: TGTGCCAGCAGAAGCACCGGGGGGAGAGGGGGCTACACCTTC.

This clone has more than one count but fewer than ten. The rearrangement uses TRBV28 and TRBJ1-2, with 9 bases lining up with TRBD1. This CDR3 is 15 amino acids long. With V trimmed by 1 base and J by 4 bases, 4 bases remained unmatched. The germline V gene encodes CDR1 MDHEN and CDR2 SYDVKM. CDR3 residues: CASSLSQTGGYGYTF. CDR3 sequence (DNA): TGTGCCAGCAGTTTATCCCAGACAGGGGGCTATGGCTACACCTTC.

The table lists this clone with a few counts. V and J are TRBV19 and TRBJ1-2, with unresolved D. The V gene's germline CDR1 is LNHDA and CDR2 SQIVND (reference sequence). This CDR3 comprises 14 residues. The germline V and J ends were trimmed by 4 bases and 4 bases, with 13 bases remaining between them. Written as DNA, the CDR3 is TGTGCCAGTAGTACTCGCGGGTCGGGCTATGGCTACACCTTC. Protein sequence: CASSTRGSGYGYTF.

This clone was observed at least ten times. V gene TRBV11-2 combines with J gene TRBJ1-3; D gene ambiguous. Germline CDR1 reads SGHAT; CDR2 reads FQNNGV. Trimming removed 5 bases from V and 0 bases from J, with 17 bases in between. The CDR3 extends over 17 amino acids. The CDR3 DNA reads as TGTGCCAGCAGCCTGTACACGCCTCTCCTCTCTGGAAACACCATATATTTT. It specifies CASSLYTPLLSGNTIYF.

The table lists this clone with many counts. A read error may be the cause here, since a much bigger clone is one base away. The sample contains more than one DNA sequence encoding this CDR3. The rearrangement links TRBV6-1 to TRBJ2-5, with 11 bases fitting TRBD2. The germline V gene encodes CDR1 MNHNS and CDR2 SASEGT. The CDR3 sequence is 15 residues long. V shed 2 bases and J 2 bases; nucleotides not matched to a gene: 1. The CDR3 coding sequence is TGTGCCAGCAGTGAACTAGCGGGGGGACAAGAGACCCAGTACTTC. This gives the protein CASSELAGGQETQYF.

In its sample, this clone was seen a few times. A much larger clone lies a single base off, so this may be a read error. CDR3 sequence reads: CASSKPRGGSYEQYF. The CDR3 nucleotides read TGTGCCAGCAGTAAGCCAAGGGGTGGCTCCTACGAGCAGTACTTC. This chain connects TRBV28 to TRBJ2-7, with D maybe TRBD1 (5 bases). In germline, CDR1 is MDHEN, CDR2 SYDVKM. The CDR3 loop spans 15 amino acids. Trimming shortened V by 5 bases and J by 0 bases, and 14 bases separated the two germline ends.

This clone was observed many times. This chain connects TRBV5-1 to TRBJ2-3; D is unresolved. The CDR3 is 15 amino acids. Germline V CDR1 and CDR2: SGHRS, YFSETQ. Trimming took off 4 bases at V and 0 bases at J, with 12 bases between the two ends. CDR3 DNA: TGCGCCAGCAGCCCCCCCTATTCTAGCACAGATACGCAGTATTTT. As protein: CASSPPYSSTDTQYF.

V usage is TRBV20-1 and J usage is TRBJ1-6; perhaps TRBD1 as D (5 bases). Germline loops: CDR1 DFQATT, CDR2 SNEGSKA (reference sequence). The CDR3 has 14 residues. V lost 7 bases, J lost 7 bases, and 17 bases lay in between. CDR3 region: CSVAPGFENSPLHF. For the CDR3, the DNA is TGCAGTGTTGCCCCAGGGTTCGAGAATTCACCCCTCCACTTT.

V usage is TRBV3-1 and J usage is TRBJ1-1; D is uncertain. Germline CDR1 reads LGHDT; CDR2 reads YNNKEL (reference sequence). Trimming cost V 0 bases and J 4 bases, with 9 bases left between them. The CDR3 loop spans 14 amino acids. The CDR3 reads CASSQDWAPTEAFF. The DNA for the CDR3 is TGTGCCAGCAGCCAAGACTGGGCGCCCACTGAAGCTTTCTTT. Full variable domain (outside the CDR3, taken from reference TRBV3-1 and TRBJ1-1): DTAVSQTPKYLVTQMGNDKSIKCEQNLGHDTMYWYKQDSKKFLKIMFSYNNKELIINETVPNRFSPKSPDKAHLNLHINSLELGDSAVYFCASSQDWAPTEAFFGQGTRLTVV.

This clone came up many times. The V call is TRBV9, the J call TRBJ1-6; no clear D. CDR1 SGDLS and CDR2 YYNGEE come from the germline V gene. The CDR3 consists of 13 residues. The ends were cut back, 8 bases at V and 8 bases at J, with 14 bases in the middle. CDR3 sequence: CASSPEADSPLHF. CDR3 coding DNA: TGTGCCAGTTCCCCAGAAGCGGATTCACCCCTCCACTTT.

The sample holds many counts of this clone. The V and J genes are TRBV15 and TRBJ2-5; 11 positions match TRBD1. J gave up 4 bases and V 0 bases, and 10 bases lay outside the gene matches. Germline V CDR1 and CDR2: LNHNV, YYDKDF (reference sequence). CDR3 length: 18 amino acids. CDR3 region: CATSRDLPGTGGGETQYF. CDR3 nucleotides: TGTGCCACCAGCAGAGATCTCCCGGGGACAGGGGGTGGAGAGACCCAGTACTTC.

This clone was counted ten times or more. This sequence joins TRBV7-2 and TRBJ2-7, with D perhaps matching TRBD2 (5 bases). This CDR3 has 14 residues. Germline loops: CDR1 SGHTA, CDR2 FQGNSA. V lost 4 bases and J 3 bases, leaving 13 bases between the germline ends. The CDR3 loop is CASSSEGIIYEQYF. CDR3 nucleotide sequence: TGTGCCAGCAGCTCCGAGGGCATAATCTACGAGCAGTACTTC.

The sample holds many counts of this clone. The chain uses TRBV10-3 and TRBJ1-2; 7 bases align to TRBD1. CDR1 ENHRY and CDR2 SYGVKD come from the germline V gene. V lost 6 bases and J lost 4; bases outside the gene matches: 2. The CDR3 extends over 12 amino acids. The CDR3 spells CAISGQVYGYTF. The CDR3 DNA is TGTGCCATCAGCGGACAGGTCTATGGCTACACCTTC.

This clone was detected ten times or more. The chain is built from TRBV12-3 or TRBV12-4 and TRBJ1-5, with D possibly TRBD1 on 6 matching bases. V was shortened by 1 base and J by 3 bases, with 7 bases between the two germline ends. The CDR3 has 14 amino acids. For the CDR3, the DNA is TGTGCCAGCAGTTTAGGACAGGCCAATCAGCCCCAGCATTTT. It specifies CASSLGQANQPQHF.

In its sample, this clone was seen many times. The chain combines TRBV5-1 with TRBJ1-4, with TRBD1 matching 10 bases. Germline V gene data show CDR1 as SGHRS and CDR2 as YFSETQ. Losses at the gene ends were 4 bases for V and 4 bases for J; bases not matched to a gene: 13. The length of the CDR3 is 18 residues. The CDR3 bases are TGCGCCAGCAGCGGAGGGACAGGGGTTTCCCTTTTTAATGAAAAACTGTTTTTT. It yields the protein CASSGGTGVSLFNEKLFF.

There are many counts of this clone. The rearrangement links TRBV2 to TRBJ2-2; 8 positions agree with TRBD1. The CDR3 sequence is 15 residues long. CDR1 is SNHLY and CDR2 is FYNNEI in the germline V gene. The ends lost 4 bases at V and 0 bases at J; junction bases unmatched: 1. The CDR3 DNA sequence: TGTGCCAGCAGTGGACAGGGGCCGAACACCGGGGAGCTGTTTTTT. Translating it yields CASSGQGPNTGELFF.

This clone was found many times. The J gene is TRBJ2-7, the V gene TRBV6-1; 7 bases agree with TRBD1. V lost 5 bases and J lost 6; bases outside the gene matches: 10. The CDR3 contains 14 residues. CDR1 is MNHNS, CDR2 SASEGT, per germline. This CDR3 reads CASSQRQGKGEQYF. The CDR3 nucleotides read TGTGCCAGCAGTCAACGACAGGGTAAAGGCGAGCAGTACTTC.

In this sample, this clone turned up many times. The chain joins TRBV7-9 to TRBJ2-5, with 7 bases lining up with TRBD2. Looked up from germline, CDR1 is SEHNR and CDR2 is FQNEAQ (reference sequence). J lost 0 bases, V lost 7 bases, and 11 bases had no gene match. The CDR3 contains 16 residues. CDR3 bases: TGTGCCAGCACACACGGACTAGGGCGGAACCAAGAGACCCAGTACTTC. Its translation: CASTHGLGRNQETQYF.

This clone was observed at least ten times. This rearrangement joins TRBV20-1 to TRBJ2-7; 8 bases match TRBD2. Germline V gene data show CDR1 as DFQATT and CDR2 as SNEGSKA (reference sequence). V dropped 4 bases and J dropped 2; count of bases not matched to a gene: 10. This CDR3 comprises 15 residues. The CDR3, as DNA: TGCAGTGCTACCCCGGCCGGGACTAGTACCTACGAGCAGTACTTC. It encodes CSATPAGTSTYEQYF.

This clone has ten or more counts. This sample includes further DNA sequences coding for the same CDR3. The CDR3 nucleotides are TGTGCCAGCAGCGCGACAGCATCTCCTCTCTATGGCTACACCTTC. This sequence encodes CASSATASPLYGYTF. V is TRBV9 and J is TRBJ1-2, with D possibly matching TRBD1 (5 bases). The length of the CDR3 is 15 residues. From germline, CDR1 is SGDLS and CDR2 YYNGEE. V lost 3 bases to trimming and J lost 4 bases, with 16 bases between them.

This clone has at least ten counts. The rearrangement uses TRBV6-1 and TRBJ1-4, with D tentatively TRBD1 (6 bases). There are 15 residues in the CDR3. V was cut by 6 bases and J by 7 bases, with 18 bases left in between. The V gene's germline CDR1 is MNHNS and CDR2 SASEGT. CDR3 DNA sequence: TGTGCCAGCAGCCTCCCCGGGGGGCAGAGTGAAAAACTGTTTTTT. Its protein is CASSLPGGQSEKLFF.